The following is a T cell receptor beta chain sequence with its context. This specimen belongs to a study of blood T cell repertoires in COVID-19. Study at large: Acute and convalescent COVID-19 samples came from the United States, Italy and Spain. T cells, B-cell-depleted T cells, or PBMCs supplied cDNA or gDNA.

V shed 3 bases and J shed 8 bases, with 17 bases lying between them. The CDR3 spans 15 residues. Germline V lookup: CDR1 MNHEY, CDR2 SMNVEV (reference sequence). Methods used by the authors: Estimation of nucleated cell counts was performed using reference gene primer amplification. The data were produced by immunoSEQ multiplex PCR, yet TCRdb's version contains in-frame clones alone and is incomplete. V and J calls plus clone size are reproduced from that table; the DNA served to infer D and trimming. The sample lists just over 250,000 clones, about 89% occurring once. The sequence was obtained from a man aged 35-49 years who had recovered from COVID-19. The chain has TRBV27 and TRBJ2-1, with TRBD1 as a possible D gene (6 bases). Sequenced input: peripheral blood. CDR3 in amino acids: CASSLVRGQGDEQFF. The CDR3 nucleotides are TGTGCCAGCAGTTTGGTCCGGGGACAAGGCGATGAGCAGTTCTTC.